The present TCR beta chain was sequenced within a study of T cell repertoires in cytomegalovirus infection. This clonotype has a count of ten or more. Its matching antigen is unknown. Looked up from germline, CDR1 is SGHTA and CDR2 is FQGNSA. This CDR3 is built from 14 residues. Trimming removed 4 bases at V and 6 bases at J, with 16 bases between. TCRdb used MiXCR to reprocess the reads, holding one entry per CDR3 protein. The table lists about 340,000 distinct CDR3 sequences, 29% of them singletons, with 20% in the top ten. The chain couples TRBV7-2 to TRBJ2-7; D is unclear. The sample consisted of cultured PBMCs, taken from culture after CMV antigen stimulation. The clonotype originates from a human donor in good health (CMV status not recorded). Some clones in this sample may be carry-over from other donors' samples. In DNA form, the CDR3 reads TGTGCCAGCAGCTCCTACGCAACTCGTGGCGAGCAGTACTTC. Translation: CASSSYATRGEQYF.